This is a list of T cell receptor beta chains from one sample in a study of blood T cell repertoires in COVID-19. Profiling relied on immunoSEQ multiplex PCR, and the TCRdb table lists in-frame clones only, not all of them. Here the sample spans about 250,000 clones, about 91% being singletons. Source material: peripheral blood. These TCRs come from a man aged 80 or over with acute or convalescent COVID-19. Each CDR3 is given with its conserved first and last residue. The D gene is left open where the match is weak. Some rows mark clone size as missing; the rest say once, few, many or name a class of expanded clone.

cdr3_length | j_call | v_call | d_call | clone_size | cdr3_aa | cdr3_nt
14 | TRBJ2-1 | TRBV9 | NA | NA | CASSAGHLLYEQFF | TGTGCCAGCAGCGCGGGACACCTACTCTATGAGCAGTTCTTC
15 | TRBJ2-3 | TRBV4-2 | TRBD2 | NA | CASSWTGTSVNTQYF | TGTGCCAGCAGCTGGACCGGGACTAGCGTGAATACGCAGTATTTT
15 | TRBJ2-7 | TRBV9 | TRBD1 | NA | CASSVGGTGVYEQYF | TGTGCCAGCAGCGTAGGGGGGACAGGGGTCTACGAGCAGTACTTC
15 | TRBJ2-5 | TRBV18 | NA | NA | CASSPRGGRGETQYF | TGTGCCAGCTCACCACGAGGAGGCAGGGGAGAGACCCAGTACTTC
13 | TRBJ2-5 | TRBV6-2/TRBV6-3 | NA | NA | CASSWTDQETQYF | TGTGCCAGCAGTTGGACAGACCAAGAGACCCAGTACTTC
17 | TRBJ2-1 | TRBV4-2 | NA | NA | CASSQDSWASAYNEQFF | TGTGCCAGCAGCCAAGATAGTTGGGCTTCAGCCTACAATGAGCAGTTCTTC
15 | TRBJ1-6 | TRBV15 | TRBD1 | NA | CATSRDSRGNSPLHF | TGTGCCACCAGCAGAGACTCCAGGGGGAATTCACCCCTCCACTTT
17 | TRBJ2-5 | TRBV4-2 | TRBD2 | NA | CASSQGHQGLVVETQYF | TGTGCCAGCAGCCAGGGACACCAGGGACTAGTAGTAGAGACCCAGTACTTC
12 | TRBJ1-1 | TRBV19 | NA | NA | CASSNRNTEAFF | TGTGCCAGTTCCAACAGGAACACTGAAGCTTTCTTT
12 | TRBJ2-7 | TRBV5-4 | NA | NA | CASSRDTYEQYF | TGTGCCAGCAGCCGCGACACCTACGAGCAGTACTTC
16 | TRBJ1-4 | TRBV19 | NA | once | CASSTRQEEIREKLFF | TGTGCCAGTAGCACCAGACAGGAGGAGATACGGGAAAAACTGTTTTTT
16 | TRBJ2-3 | TRBV7-2 | TRBD1 | NA | CASSLVGDRGGDTQYF | TGTGCCAGCAGCTTAGTAGGGGACAGGGGAGGTGATACGCAGTATTTT
15 | TRBJ2-2 | TRBV2 | TRBD2 | once | CASSETSGGAGELFF | TGTGCCAGCAGTGAGACTAGCGGGGGGGCCGGGGAGCTGTTTTTT
17 | TRBJ2-2 | TRBV27 | TRBD1 | NA | CASSSAGDRGLRGELFF | TGTGCCAGCAGCTCTGCCGGGGACAGGGGGCTCCGCGGGGAGCTGTTTTTT
13 | TRBJ2-1 | TRBV19 | NA | NA | CASSPSDRREQFF | TGTGCCAGTAGTCCATCGGACAGACGTGAGCAGTTCTTC
17 | TRBJ2-4 | TRBV4-2 | TRBD2 | NA | CASSTGLAGTNKNIQYF | TGTGCCAGCAGCACTGGACTAGCGGGTACAAACAAAAACATTCAGTACTTC
12 | TRBJ2-7 | TRBV28 | NA | NA | CASSPRRSEQYF | TGTGCCAGCAGCCCCCGCAGGTCCGAGCAGTACTTC
17 | TRBJ2-2 | TRBV7-3 | NA | once | CASSSPPGGTNTGELFF | TGTGCCAGCAGCTCCCCCCCAGGAGGGACGAACACCGGGGAGCTGTTTTTT
14 | TRBJ2-2 | TRBV18 | NA | NA | CASSPQTELGELFF | TGTGCCAGCTCACCACAAACCGAGCTCGGGGAGCTGTTTTTT
15 | TRBJ1-1 | TRBV19 | TRBD1 | NA | CASSADRGPNTEAFF | TGTGCCAGTAGTGCTGACAGGGGTCCGAACACTGAAGCTTTCTTT
13 | TRBJ1-2 | TRBV29-1 | TRBD1 | NA | CSVEARGNYGYTF | TGCAGCGTTGAAGCCAGGGGGAACTATGGCTACACCTTC
14 | TRBJ2-7 | TRBV7-8 | NA | NA | CASSLPHGQGGQYF | TGTGCCAGCAGCCTCCCGCATGGGCAGGGGGGACAGTACTTC
15 | TRBJ2-1 | TRBV9 | TRBD2 | NA | CASSPGLAGRNEQFF | TGTGCCAGCAGTCCGGGACTAGCGGGGAGAAATGAGCAGTTCTTC
17 | TRBJ2-1 | TRBV4-3 | NA | NA | CASSQDTARDIYDEQFF | TGCGCCAGCAGCCAAGATACTGCTCGGGACATTTACGATGAGCAGTTCTTC
16 | TRBJ2-7 | TRBV19 | TRBD1 | NA | CASSLRDRGSSYEQYF | TGTGCCAGTAGTCTTCGGGACAGGGGGAGCTCCTACGAGCAGTACTTC
14 | TRBJ2-7 | TRBV19 | TRBD1 | NA | CASSIEDRLYEQYF | TGTGCCAGTAGTATTGAGGACAGGCTTTACGAGCAGTACTTC
15 | TRBJ2-2 | TRBV7-3 | NA | NA | CASSLFSGNTGELFF | TGTGCCAGCAGCTTATTTAGCGGGAACACCGGGGAGCTGTTTTTT